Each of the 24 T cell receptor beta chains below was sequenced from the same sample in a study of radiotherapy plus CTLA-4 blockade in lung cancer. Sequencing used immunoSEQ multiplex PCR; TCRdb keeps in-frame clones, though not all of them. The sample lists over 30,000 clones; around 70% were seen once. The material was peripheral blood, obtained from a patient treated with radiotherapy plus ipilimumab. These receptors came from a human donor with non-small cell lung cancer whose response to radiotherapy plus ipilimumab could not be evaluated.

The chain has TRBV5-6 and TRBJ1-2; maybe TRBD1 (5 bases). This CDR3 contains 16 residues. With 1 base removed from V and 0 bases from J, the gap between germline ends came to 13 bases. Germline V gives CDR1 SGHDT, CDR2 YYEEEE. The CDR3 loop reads CASSLLIDSANYGYTF. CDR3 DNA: TGTGCCAGCAGCTTGTTGATTGACAGTGCTAACTATGGCTACACCTTC.

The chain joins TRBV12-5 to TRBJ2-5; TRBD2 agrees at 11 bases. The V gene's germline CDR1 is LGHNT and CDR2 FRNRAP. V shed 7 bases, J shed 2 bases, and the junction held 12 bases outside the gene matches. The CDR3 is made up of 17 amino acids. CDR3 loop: CASARGGTSGIQETQYF. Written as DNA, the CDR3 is TGTGCTAGTGCCCGGGGAGGGACTAGCGGAATACAAGAGACCCAGTACTTC.

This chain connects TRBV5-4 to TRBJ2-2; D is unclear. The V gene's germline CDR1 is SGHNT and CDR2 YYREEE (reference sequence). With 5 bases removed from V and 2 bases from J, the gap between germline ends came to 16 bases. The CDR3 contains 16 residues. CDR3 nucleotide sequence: TGTGCCAGCAGTTTGCACAGCAGGCTTAACACCGGGGAGCTGTTTTTT. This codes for CASSLHSRLNTGELFF.

The DNA of the CDR3 is TGTGCCAGCAGCTTATCCCTTACAGGGGGCACTGAAGCTTTCTTT. Translated: CASSLSLTGGTEAFF. This rearrangement joins TRBV7-9 to TRBJ1-1; 8 bases fit TRBD1. The trim removed 2 bases at V and 4 bases at J, leaving 6 bases unmatched. CDR1 is SEHNR, CDR2 FQNEAQ, per germline (reference sequence). CDR3 length equals 15 residues.

The CDR3 sequence is CASSLQGPGSYNSPLHF. The CDR3 DNA sequence: TGCGCCAGCAGCTTGCAGGGGCCGGGCTCCTATAATTCACCCCTCCACTTT. The genes are TRBV5-1 and TRBJ1-6, with D tentatively TRBD1 (6 bases). V was trimmed by 1 base and J by 0 bases, leaving 11 bases between them. CDR1 and CDR2 from the germline V gene are SGHRS and YFSETQ. This CDR3 region has 17 residues.

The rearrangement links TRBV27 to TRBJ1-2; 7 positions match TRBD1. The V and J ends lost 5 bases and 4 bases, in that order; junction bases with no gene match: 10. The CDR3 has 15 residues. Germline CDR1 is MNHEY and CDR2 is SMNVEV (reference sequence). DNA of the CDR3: TGTGCCAGCAGTGATAGTAGGGACAGATCCTATGGCTACACCTTC. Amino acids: CASSDSRDRSYGYTF.

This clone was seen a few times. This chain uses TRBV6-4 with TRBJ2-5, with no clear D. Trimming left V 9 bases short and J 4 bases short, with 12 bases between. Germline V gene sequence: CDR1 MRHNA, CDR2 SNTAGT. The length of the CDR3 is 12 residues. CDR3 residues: CASLGAGETQYF. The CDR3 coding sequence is TGTGCCAGTCTGGGCGCCGGAGAGACCCAGTACTTC.

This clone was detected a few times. This CDR3 is CASGRLAATDTQYF. The CDR3 nucleotides read TGTGCCAGCGGCAGACTAGCGGCTACAGATACGCAGTATTTT. This chain uses TRBV9 with TRBJ2-3; 9 bases fit TRBD2. The CDR3 runs 14 residues. With V trimmed by 7 bases and J by 3 bases, 6 bases remained unmatched. Per the germline V gene, CDR1 is SGDLS and CDR2 is YYNGEE.

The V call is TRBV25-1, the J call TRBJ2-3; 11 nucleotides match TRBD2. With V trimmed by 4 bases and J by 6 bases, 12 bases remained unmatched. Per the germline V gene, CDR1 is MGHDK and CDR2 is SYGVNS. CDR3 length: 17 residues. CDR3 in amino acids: CASSGGTSGNLLDTQYF. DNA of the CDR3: TGTGCCAGCAGTGGAGGGACTAGCGGCAACCTGCTGGATACGCAGTATTTT.

CDR3 protein: CASSLVNRRTGELFF. The CDR3 DNA reads TGTGCCAGCAGCTTAGTTAACAGGAGAACCGGGGAGCTGTTTTTT. The rearrangement uses TRBV7-2 and TRBJ2-2; tentative D call: TRBD1 (5 bases). CDR3 size: 15 residues. Deletions cut 1 base from V and 5 bases from J, with 11 bases between. Germline CDR1 reads SGHTA; CDR2 reads FQGNSA. The variable domain in full, with the rest retrieved from reference TRBV7-2 and TRBJ2-2, is GAGVSQSPSNKVTEKGKDVELRCDPISGHTALYWYRQSLGQGLEFLIYFQGNSAPDKSGLPSDRFSAERTGGSVSTLTIQRTQQEDSAVYLCASSLVNRRTGELFFGEGSRLTVL.

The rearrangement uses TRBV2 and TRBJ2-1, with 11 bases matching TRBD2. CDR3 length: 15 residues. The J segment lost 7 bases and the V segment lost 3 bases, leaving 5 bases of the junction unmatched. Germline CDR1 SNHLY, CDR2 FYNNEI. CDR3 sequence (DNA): TGTGCCAGCAGTGAGGGTAGCGGGAGGGGGAATGAGCAGTTCTTC. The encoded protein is CASSEGSGRGNEQFF.

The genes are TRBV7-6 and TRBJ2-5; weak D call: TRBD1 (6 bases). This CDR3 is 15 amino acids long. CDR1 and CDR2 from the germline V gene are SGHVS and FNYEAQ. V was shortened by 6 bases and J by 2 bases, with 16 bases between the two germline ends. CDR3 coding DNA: TGTGCCAGCAGACCTACAGGGAGTGGGCAAGAGACCCAGTACTTC. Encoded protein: CASRPTGSGQETQYF.

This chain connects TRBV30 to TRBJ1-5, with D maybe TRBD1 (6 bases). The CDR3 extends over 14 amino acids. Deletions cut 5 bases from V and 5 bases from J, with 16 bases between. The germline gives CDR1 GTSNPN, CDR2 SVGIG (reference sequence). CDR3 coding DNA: TGTGCCTGGGCCCCCTCGACAGGCTATCAGCCCCAGCATTTT. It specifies CAWAPSTGYQPQHF.

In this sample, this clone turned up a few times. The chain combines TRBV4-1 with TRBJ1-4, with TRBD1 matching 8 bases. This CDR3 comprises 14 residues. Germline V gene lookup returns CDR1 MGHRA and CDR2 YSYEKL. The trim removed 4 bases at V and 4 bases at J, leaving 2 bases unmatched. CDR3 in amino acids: CASSRQGINEKLFF. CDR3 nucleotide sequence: TGCGCCAGCAGCCGACAGGGGATTAATGAAAAACTGTTTTTT.

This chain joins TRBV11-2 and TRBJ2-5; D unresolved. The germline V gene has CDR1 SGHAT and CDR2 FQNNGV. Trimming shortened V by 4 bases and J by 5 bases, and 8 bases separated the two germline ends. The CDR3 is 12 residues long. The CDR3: CASSSRWETQYF. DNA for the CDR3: TGTGCCAGCAGCTCCCGGTGGGAGACCCAGTACTTC.

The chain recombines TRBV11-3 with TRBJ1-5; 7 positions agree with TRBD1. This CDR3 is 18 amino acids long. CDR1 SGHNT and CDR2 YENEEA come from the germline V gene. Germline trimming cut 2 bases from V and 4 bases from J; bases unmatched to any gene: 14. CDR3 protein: CASSLITLPQGKNQPQHF. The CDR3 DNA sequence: TGTGCCAGCAGCTTAATCACGCTACCACAGGGGAAAAATCAGCCCCAGCATTTT.

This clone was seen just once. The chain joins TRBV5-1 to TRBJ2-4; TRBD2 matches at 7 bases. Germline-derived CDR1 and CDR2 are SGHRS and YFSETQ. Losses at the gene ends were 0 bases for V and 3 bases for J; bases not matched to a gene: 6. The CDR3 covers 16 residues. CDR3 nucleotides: TGCGCCAGCAGCTTGGAGGGGCTAGCGGTCAAAAACATTCAGTACTTC. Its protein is CASSLEGLAVKNIQYF.

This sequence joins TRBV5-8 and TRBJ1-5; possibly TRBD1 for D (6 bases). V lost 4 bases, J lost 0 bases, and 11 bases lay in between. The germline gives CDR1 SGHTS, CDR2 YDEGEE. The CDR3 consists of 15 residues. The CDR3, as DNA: TGTGCCAGCAGCCTACAGGGATATAGCAATCAGCCCCAGCATTTT. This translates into CASSLQGYSNQPQHF.

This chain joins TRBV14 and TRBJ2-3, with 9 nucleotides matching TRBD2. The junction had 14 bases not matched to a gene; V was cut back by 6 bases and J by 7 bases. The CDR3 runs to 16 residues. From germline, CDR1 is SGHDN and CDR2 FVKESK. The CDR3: CASSQQWTSELNTQYF. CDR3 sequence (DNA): TGTGCCAGCAGTCAACAATGGACTAGCGAGTTAAATACGCAGTATTTT.

CDR3 sequence reads: CASSGHLSYEQYF. The CDR3 bases are TGTGCCAGCAGTGGACACCTCTCCTACGAGCAGTACTTC. This sequence joins TRBV28 and TRBJ2-7; TRBD1 might be the D (5 bases). Trimming shortened V by 5 bases and J by 0 bases, and 8 bases separated the two germline ends. The CDR3 loop spans 13 amino acids. CDR1 MDHEN and CDR2 SYDVKM come from the germline V gene. Variable domain in full (rest from reference TRBV28 and TRBJ2-7): DVKVTQSSRYLVKRTGEKVFLECVQDMDHENMFWYRQDPGLGLRLIYFSYDVKMKEKGDIPEGYSVSREKKERFSLILESASTNQTSMYLCASSGHLSYEQYFGPGTRLTVT.

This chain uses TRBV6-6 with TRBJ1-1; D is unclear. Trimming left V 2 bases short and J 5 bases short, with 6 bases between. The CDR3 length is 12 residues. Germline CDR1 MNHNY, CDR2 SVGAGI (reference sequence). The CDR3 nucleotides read TGTGCCAGCAGTTACGGAGGGACTGAAGCTTTCTTT. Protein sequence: CASSYGGTEAFF.

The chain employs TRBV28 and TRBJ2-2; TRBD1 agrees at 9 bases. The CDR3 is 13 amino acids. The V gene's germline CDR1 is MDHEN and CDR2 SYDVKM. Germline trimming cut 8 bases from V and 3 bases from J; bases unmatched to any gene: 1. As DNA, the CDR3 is TGTGCCAGCGGGACAGGGCACACCGGGGAGCTGTTTTTT. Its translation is CASGTGHTGELFF.

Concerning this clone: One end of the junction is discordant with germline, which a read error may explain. CDR3 loop: CASSLRVSGNQPQHF. The CDR3 DNA reads TGTGCCAGCAGCTTGAGAGTTAGTGGCAATCAGCCCCAGCATTTT. The rearrangement joins TRBV5-1 to TRBJ1-5, with D uncertain. Germline V lookup: CDR1 SGHRS, CDR2 YFSETQ. The CDR3 sequence is 15 residues long.

Here the CDR3 reads CSADIKNIQYF. The DNA for the CDR3 is TGCAGCGCAGACATCAAAAACATTCAGTACTTC. The chain links TRBV29-1 to TRBJ2-4; D not resolved. The CDR3 spans 11 residues. Deletions cut 7 bases from V and 3 bases from J, with 7 bases between. Germline CDR1 reads SQVTM; CDR2 reads ANQGSEA.